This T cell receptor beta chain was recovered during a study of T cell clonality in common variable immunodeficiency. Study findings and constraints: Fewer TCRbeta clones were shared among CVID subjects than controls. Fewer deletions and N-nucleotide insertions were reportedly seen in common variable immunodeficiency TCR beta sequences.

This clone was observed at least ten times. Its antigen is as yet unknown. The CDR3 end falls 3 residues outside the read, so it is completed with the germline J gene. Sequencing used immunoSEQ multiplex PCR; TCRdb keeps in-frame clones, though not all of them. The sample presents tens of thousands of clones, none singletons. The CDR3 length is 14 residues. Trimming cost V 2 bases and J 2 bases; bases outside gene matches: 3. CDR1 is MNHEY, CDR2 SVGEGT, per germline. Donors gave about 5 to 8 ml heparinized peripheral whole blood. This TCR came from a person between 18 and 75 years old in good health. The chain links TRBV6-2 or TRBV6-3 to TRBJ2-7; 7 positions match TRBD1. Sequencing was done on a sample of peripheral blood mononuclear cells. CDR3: CASSYNRGPYEQYF. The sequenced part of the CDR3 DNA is TGTGCCAGCAGTTACAACAGGGGCCCCTACGAG.